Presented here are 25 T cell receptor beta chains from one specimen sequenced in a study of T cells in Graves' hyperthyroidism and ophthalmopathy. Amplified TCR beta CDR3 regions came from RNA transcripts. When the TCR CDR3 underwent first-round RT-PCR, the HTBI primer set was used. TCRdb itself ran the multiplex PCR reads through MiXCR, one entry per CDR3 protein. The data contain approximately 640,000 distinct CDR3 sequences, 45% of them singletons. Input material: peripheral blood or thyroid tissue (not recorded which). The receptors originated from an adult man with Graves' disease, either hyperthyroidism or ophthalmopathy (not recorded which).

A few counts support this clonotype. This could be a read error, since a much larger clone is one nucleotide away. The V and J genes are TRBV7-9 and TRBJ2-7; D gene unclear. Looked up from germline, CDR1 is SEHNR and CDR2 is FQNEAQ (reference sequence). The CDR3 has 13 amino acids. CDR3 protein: CASSLPYPYGQYF. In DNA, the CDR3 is TGTGCCAGCAGCTTACCATACCCCTACGGGCAGTACTTC.

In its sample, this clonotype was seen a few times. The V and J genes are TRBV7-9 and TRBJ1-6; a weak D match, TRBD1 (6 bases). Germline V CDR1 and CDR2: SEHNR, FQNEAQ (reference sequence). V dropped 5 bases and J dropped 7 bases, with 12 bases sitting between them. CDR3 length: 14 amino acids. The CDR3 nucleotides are TGTGCCAGCAGCACGGGGGCAGGAAATTCACCCCTCCACTTT. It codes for CASSTGAGNSPLHF.

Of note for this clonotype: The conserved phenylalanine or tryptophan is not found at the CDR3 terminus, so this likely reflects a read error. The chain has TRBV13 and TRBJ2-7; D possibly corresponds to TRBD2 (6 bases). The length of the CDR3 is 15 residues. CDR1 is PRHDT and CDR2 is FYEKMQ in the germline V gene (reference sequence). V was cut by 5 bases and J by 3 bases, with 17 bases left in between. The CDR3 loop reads CASSAFGGAGYEQYL. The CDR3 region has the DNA TGTGCCAGCAGCGCCTTTGGTGGAGCGGGCTACGAGCAGTACCTC.

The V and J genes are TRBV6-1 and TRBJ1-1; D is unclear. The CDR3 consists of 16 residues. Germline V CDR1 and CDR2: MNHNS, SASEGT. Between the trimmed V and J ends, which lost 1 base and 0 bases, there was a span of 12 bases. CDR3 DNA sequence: TGTGCCAGCAGTGAAGGCGTAGGAATATTGAACACTGAAGCTTTCTTT. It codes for CASSEGVGILNTEAFF.

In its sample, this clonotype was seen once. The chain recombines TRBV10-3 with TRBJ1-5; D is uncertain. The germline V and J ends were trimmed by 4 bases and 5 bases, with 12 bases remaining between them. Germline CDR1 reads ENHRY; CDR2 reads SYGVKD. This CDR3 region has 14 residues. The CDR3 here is CAISGRGIDQPQHF. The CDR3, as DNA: TGTGCCATCAGTGGCAGAGGGATAGATCAGCCCCAGCATTTT.

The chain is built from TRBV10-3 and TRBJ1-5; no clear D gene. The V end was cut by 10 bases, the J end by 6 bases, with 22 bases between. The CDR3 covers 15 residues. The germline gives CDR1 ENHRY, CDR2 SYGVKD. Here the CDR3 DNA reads TGTGCCACATCAAAGGAACTTCAACTAGGTCAGCCCCAGCATTTT. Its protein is CATSKELQLGQPQHF.

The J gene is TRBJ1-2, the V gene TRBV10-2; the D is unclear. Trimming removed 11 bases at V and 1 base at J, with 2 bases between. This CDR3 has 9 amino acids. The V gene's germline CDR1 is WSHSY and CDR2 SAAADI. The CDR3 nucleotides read TGCGCCTATAACTATGGCTACACCTTC. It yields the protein CAYNYGYTF.

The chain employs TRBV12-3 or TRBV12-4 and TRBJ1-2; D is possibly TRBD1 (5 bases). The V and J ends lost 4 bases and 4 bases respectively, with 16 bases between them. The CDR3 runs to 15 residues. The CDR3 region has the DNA TGTGCCAGCAGTTCCCCCGGACGTGGGGCCTATGGCTACACCTTC. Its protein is CASSSPGRGAYGYTF.

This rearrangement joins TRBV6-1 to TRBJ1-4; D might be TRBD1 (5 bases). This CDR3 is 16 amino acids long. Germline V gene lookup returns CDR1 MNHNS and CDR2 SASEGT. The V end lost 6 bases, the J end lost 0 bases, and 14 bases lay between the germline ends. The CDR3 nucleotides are TGTGCCAGCAGAAGTAGAGGGGCGACAACTAATGAAAAACTGTTTTTT. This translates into CASRSRGATTNEKLFF.

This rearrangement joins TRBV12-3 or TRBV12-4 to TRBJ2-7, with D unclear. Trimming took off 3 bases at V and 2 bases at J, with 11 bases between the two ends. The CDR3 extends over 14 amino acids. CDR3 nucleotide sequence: TGTGCCAGCAGTTTGTACAGAAGGCCCTACGAGCAGTACTTC. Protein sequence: CASSLYRRPYEQYF.

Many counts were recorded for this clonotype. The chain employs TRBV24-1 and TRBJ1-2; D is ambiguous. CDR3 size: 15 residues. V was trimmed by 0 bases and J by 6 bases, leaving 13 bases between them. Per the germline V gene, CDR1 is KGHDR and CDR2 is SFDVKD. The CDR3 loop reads CATSDLQGGADGYTF. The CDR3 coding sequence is TGTGCCACCAGTGATTTGCAAGGAGGAGCCGATGGCTACACCTTC.

CDR3 nucleotides: TGTGCCAGCAATCAACGACAGGGAAATAGCAATCAGCCCCAGCATTTT. As protein: CASNQRQGNSNQPQHF. The rearrangement uses TRBV6-1 and TRBJ1-5; TRBD1 agrees at 7 bases. The ends lost 7 bases at V and 0 bases at J; junction bases unmatched: 9. There are 16 residues in the CDR3. Germline lookup yields CDR1 MNHNS and CDR2 SASEGT.

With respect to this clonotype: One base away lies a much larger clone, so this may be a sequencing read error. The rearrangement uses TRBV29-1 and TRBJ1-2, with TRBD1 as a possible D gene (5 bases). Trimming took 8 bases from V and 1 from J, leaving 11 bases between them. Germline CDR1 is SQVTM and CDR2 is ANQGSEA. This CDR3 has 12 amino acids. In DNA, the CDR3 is TGCAGCACACCGGGGGGTAACTATGGCTACACCTTC. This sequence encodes CSTPGGNYGYTF. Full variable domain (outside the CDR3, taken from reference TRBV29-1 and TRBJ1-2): SAVISQKPSRDICQRGTSLTIQCQVDSQVTMMFWYRQQPGQSLTLIATANQGSEATYESGFVIDKFPISRPNLTFSTLTVSNMSPEDSSIYLCSTPGGNYGYTFGSGTRLTVV.

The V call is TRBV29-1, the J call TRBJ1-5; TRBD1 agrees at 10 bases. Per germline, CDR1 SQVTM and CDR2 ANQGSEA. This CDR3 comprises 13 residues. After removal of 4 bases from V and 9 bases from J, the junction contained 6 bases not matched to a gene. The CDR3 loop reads CSVGGTGDRPQHF. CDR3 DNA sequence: TGCAGCGTTGGTGGGACAGGGGATCGGCCCCAGCATTTT.

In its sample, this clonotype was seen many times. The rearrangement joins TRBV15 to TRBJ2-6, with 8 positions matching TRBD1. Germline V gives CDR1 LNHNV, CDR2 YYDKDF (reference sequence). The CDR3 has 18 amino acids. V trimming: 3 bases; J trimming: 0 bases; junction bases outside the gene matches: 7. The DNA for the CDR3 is TGTGCCACCAGCAGCGGGACAGGACATGCCTCTGGGGCCAACGTCCTGACTTTC. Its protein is CATSSGTGHASGANVLTF.

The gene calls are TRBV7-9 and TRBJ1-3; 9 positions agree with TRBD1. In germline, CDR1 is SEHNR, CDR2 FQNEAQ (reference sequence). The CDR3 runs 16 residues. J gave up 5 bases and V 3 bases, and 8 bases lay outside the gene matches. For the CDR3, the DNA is TGTGCCAGCAGCTTCCTTACAGGGGGCGAAAGAAACACCATATATTTT. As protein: CASSFLTGGERNTIYF.

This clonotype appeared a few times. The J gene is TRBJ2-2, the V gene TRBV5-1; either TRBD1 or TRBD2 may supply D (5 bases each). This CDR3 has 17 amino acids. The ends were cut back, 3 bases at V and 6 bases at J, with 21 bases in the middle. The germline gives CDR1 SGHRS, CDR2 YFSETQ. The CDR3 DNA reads TGCGCCAGCAGCTCAATCCTGGGGGTAGGAACCGCCGGGGAGCTGTTTTTT. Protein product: CASSSILGVGTAGELFF. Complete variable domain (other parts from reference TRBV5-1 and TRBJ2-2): KAGVTQTPRYLIKTRGQQVTLSCSPISGHRSVSWYQQTPGQGLQFLFEYFSETQRNKGNFPGRFSGRQFSNSRSEMNVSTLELGDSALYLCASSSILGVGTAGELFFGEGSRLTVL.

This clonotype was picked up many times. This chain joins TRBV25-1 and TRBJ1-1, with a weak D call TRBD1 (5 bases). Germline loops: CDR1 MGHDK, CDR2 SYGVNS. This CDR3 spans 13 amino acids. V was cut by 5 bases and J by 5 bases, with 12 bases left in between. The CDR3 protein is CASSQAGRTEAFF. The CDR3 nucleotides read TGTGCCAGCAGTCAAGCAGGGCGTACTGAAGCTTTCTTT.

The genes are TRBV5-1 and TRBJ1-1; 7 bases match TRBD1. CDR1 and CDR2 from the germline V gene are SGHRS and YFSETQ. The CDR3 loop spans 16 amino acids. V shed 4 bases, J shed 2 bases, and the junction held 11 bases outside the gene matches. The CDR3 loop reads CASSHGQVRDNTEAFF. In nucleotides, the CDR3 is TGCGCCAGCAGCCATGGACAGGTCCGAGACAACACTGAAGCTTTCTTT.

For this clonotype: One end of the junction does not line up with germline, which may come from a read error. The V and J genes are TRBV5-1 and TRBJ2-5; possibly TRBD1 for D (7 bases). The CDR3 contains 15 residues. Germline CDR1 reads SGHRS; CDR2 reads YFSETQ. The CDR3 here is CASSRARDSKETQYF. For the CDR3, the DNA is TGTGCCAGCAGCCGGGCGCGGGACAGCAAAGAGACCCAGTACTTC. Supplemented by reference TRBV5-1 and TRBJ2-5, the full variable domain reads KAGVTQTPRYLIKTRGQQVTLSCSPISGHRSVSWYQQTPGQGLQFLFEYFSETQRNKGNFPGRFSGRQFSNSRSEMNVSTLELGDSALYLCASSRARDSKETQYFGPGTRLLVL.

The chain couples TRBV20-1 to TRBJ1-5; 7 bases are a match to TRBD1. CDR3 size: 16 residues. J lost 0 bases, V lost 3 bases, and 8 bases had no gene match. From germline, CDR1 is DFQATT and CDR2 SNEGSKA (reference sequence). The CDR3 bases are TGCAGTGCTAGTGAAAGGGACAGCGATAGCAATCAGCCCCAGCATTTT. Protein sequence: CSASERDSDSNQPQHF.

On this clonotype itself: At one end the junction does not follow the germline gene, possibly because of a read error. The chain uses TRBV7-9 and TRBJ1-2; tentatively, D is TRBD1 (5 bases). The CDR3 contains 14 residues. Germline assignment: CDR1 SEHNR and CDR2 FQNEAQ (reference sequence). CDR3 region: CASSVAGLGYGYTF. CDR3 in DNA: TGTGCCAGCAGCGTAGCAGGGCTCGGCTATGGCTACACCTTC.

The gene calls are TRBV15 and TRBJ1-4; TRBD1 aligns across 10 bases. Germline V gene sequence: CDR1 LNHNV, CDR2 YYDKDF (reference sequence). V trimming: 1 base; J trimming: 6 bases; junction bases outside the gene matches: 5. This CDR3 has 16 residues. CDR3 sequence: CATSRVLGTGDEKLFF. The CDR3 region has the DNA TGTGCCACCAGCAGAGTGCTCGGGACAGGGGATGAAAAACTGTTTTTT. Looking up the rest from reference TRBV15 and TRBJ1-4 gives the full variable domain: DAMVIQNPRYQVTQFGKPVTLSCSQTLNHNVMYWYQQKSSQAPKLLFHYYDKDFNNEADTPDNFQSRRPNTSFCFLDIRSPGLGDTAMYLCATSRVLGTGDEKLFFGSGTQLSVL.

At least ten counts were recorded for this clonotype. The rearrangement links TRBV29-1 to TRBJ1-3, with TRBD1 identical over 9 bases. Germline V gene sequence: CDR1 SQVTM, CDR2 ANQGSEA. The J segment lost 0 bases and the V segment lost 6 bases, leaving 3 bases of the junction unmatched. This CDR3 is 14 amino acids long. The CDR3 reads CSVETGGSGNTIYF. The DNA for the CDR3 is TGCAGCGTGGAGACAGGGGGCTCTGGAAACACCATATATTTT.

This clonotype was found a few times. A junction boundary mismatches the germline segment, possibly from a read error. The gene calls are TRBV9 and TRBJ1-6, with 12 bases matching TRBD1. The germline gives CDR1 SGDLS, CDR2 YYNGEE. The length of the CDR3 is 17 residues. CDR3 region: CASSHPGTGGDNSPLHF. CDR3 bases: TGCGCCAGCAGCCACCCCGGGACAGGGGGCGATAATTCACCCCTCCACTTT.